Here is one T cell receptor beta chain with its context. The data derive from a study of T cell responses to AZD1222 COVID-19 vaccine. Germline CDR1 and CDR2: SGHTS and YDEGEE. Germline trimming cut 4 bases from V and 3 bases from J; bases unmatched to any gene: 7. The CDR3 is made up of 15 amino acids. Here immunoSEQ multiplex PCR was the method, and the copy in TCRdb shows in-frame clones only, minus some. The table has about 140,000 clones, roughly 90% seen once. The clonotype comes from an adult in good health. V gene TRBV5-8 combines with J gene TRBJ2-1; TRBD1 agrees at 7 bases. Sequenced material: peripheral blood, taken on day 0 of AZD1222 vaccination. As DNA, the CDR3 is TGTGCCAGCAGCCATTGGGCAGGGGGCTACAATGAGCAGTTCTTC. Encoded protein: CASSHWAGGYNEQFF.